This T cell receptor beta chain is drawn from a study of blood T cell repertoires in COVID-19. Per germline, CDR1 MDHEN and CDR2 SYDVKM. Trimming removed 4 bases from V and 5 bases from J; junction bases left unmatched: 6. The CDR3 totals 15 residues. Data came from immunoSEQ multiplex PCR; TCRdb stores just in-frame clones and leaves some out. Of 250,000 or so clones listed, roughly 87% are singletons. Sequenced: peripheral blood. V gene TRBV28 combines with J gene TRBJ2-5; 11 nucleotides agree with TRBD2. The receptor's source is a woman aged 40 to 55 who had recovered from COVID-19. This CDR3 is CASSSLAGGLETQYF. CDR3 bases: TGTGCCAGCAGTTCCTTAGCGGGGGGGCTTGAGACCCAGTACTTC.